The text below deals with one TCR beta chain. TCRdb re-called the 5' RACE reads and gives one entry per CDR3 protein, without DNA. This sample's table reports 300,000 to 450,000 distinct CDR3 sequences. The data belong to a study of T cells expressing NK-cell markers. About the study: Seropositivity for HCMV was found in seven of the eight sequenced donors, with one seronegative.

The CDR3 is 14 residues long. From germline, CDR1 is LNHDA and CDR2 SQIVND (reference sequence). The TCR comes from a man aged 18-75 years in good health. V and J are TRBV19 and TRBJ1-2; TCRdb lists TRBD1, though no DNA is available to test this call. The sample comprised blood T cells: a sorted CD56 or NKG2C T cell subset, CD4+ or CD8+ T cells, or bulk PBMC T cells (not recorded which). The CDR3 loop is CASNRDRGVYGYTF.